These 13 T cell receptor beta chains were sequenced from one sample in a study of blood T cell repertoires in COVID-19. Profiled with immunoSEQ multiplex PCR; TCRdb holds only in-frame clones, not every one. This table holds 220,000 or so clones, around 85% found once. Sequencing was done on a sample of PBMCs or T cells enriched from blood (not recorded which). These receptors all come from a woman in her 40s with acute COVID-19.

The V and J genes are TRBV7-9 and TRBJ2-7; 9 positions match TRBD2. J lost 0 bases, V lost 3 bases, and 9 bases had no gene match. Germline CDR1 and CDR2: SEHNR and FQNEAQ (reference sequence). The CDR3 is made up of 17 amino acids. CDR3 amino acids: CASSLIPPSGDSYEQYF. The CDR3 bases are TGTGCCAGCAGCTTGATCCCCCCTAGCGGGGACTCCTACGAGCAGTACTTC.

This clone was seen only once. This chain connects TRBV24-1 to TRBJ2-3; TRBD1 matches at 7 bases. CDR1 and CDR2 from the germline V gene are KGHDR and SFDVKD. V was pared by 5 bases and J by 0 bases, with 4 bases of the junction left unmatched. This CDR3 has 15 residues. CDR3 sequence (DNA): TGTGCCACCAGTGCTACAGGGGCCAGCACAGATACGCAGTATTTT. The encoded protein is CATSATGASTDTQYF.

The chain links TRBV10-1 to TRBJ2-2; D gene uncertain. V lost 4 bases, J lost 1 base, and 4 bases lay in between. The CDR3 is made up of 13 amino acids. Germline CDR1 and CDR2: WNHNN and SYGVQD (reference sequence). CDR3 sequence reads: CASSGRNTGELFF. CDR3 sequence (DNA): TGCGCCAGCAGTGGTCGGAACACCGGGGAGCTGTTTTTT.

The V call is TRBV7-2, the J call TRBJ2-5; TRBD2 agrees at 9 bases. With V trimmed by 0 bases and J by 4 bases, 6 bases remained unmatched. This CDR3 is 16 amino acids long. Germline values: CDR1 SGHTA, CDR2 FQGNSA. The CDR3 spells CASSLALAGVGETQYF. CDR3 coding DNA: TGTGCCAGCAGCTTAGCCTTAGCGGGAGTCGGAGAGACCCAGTACTTC.

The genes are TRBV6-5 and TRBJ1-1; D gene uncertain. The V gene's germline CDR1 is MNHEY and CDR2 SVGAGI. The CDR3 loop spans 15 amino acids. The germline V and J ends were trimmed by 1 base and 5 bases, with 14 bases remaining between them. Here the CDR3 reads CASSYYNRGGTEAFF. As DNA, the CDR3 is TGTGCCAGCAGTTACTATAACCGGGGTGGAACTGAAGCTTTCTTT.

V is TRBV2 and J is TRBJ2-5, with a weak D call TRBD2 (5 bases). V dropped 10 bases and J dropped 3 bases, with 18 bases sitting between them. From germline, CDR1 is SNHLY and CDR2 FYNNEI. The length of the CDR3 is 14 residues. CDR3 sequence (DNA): TGTGCCACCCAGCCCCTCAGGCGGGAAGAGACCCAGTACTTC. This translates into CATQPLRREETQYF.

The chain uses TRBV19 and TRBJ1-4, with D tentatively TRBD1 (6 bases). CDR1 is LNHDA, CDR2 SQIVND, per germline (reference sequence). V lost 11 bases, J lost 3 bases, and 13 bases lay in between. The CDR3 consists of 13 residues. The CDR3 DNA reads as TGTGCCTCCATGGGACAAGCTAATGAAAAACTGTTTTTT. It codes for CASMGQANEKLFF.

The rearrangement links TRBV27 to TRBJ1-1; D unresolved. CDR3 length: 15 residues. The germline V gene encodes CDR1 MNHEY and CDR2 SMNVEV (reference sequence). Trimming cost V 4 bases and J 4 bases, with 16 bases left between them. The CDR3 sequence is CASSSLEAPGTEAFF. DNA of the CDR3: TGTGCCAGCAGTTCCCTCGAGGCCCCGGGCACTGAAGCTTTCTTT.

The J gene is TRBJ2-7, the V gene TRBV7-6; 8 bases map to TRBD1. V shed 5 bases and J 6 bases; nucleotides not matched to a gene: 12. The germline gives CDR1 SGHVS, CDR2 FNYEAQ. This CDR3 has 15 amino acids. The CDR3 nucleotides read TGTGCCAGCAGCGTGGCACTGCAGGGGGCAGGCGAGCAGTACTTC. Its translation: CASSVALQGAGEQYF.

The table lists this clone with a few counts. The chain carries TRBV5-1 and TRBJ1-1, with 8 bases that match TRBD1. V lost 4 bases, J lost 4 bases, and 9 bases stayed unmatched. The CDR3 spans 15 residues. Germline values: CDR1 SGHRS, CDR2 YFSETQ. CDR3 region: CASSAGQGLGTEAFF. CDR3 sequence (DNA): TGCGCCAGCAGCGCCGGACAGGGCTTGGGCACTGAAGCTTTCTTT.

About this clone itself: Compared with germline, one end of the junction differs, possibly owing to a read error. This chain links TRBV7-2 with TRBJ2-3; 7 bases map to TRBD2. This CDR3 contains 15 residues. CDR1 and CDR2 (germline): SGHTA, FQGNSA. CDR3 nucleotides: TGTGCCAGCAGCACTACGTCGACTAGCAGAGATACGCAGTATTTT. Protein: CASSTTSTSRDTQYF.

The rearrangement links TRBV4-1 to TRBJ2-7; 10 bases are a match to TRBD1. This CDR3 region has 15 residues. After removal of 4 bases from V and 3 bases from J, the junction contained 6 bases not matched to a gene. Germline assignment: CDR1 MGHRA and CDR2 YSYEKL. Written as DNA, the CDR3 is TGCGCCAGCAGCCTAGGGACAGGGGATGTCTACGAGCAGTACTTC. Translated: CASSLGTGDVYEQYF.

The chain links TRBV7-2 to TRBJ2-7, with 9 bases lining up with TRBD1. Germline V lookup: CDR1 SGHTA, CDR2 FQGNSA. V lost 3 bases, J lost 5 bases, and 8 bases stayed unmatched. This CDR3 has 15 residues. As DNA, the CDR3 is TGTGCCAGCAGCTTCGGAGCCGGGACAGGGAACGAGCAGTACTTC. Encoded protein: CASSFGAGTGNEQYF. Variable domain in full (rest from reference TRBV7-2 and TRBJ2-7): GAGVSQSPSNKVTEKGKDVELRCDPISGHTALYWYRQSLGQGLEFLIYFQGNSAPDKSGLPSDRFSAERTGGSVSTLTIQRTQQEDSAVYLCASSFGAGTGNEQYFGPGTRLTVT.